This T cell receptor beta chain stems from a study of early T cells in non-severe SARS-CoV-2 infection. Overall study context: The input, bulk RNA from unsorted whole blood, was sequenced, and chains were unpaired.

Study results and limitations: Anti-spike CD8 responses were favored by VDJdb matching, which missed private and CD4 specificities.

On this clonotype itself: Its antigen is undetermined. The junction shows a germline mismatch at one end, possibly a read error.

The CDR3 loop spans 13 amino acids. The germline V gene has CDR1 SEHNR and CDR2 FQNEAQ (reference sequence). The TCR library protocol attached unique molecular identifiers to the individual cDNA molecules. TCRdb fed the 5' RACE reads into MiXCR, producing one record per CDR3 protein. Among around 86,000 distinct CDR3 sequences listed, about 15% were seen once. The chain links TRBV7-9 to TRBJ2-3, with TRBD1 as a possible D gene (6 bases). The sample taken for sequencing was whole blood. The sequence was obtained from an adult who was a healthcare worker with PCR-confirmed SARS-CoV-2 infection or an uninfected control (not recorded which). The CDR3 DNA follows: TGTGTCAGCAGCCCCGACGACAGGAGGACGCAGTATTTT. Protein: CVSSPDDRRTQYF.